These T cell receptor beta chains were read from a single sample in a study of cytomegalovirus exposure and HLA in healthy donors. The data were produced by immunoSEQ multiplex PCR, yet TCRdb's version contains in-frame clones alone and is incomplete. The data hold approximately 260,000 clones, with 85% to 95% observed a single time. Sequenced: PBMCs. These receptors came from a girl aged 2-10 years in good health and CMV-seronegative. Each CDR3 is given with its conserved first and last residue. Fields, in order: V gene, clone size, J gene, D gene, CDR3 protein, CDR3 DNA. D genes are given only for firm matches. The listing skips clone size in some rows; elsewhere it reads once, few, many or a size class.

v_call: TRBV29-1; clone_size: -; j_call: TRBJ1-1; d_call: TRBD1; cdr3_aa: CSAQDRGLEAFF; cdr3_nt: TGCAGCGCCCAGGACAGGGGGCTTGAAGCTTTCTTT
v_call: TRBV28; clone_size: -; j_call: TRBJ1-4; d_call: TRBD1; cdr3_aa: CASSLGGPPNEKLFF; cdr3_nt: TGTGCCAGCAGCCTAGGGGGCCCGCCTAATGAAAAACTGTTTTTT
v_call: TRBV25-1; clone_size: -; j_call: TRBJ1-1; d_call: TRBD1; cdr3_aa: CASSSVGTDYPSTEAFF; cdr3_nt: TGTGCCAGCAGTAGTGTCGGGACAGACTACCCCAGCACTGAAGCTTTCTTT
v_call: TRBV11-1; clone_size: -; j_call: TRBJ2-1; d_call: TRBD1; cdr3_aa: CASSLPGTEYNEQFF; cdr3_nt: TGTGCCAGCAGCTTACCTGGGACAGAATACAATGAGCAGTTCTTC
v_call: TRBV27; clone_size: once; j_call: TRBJ1-5; d_call: -; cdr3_aa: CASSTGSLRNQPQHF; cdr3_nt: TGTGCCAGCAGTACAGGGTCATTAAGAAATCAGCCCCAGCATTTT
v_call: TRBV27; clone_size: -; j_call: TRBJ1-6; d_call: TRBD1; cdr3_aa: CASSRLGQGTHSPLHF; cdr3_nt: TGTGCCAGCAGTCGACTCGGACAGGGGACGCATTCACCCCTCCACTTT
v_call: TRBV5-4; clone_size: -; j_call: TRBJ2-1; d_call: TRBD2; cdr3_aa: CASSLAGGASYNEQFF; cdr3_nt: TGTGCCAGCAGCCTAGCGGGAGGGGCGTCCTACAATGAGCAGTTCTTC
v_call: TRBV7-8; clone_size: -; j_call: TRBJ2-3; d_call: TRBD2; cdr3_aa: CASSLRPGLAGGFPRDTQYF; cdr3_nt: TGTGCCAGCAGCCTACGACCGGGACTAGCGGGGGGGTTCCCTAGGGATACGCAGTATTTT
v_call: TRBV4-1; clone_size: -; j_call: TRBJ1-5; d_call: -; cdr3_aa: CASSHPGAGNQPQHF; cdr3_nt: TGCGCCAGCAGCCACCCAGGGGCGGGCAATCAGCCCCAGCATTTT
v_call: TRBV4-1; clone_size: -; j_call: TRBJ1-4; d_call: TRBD1; cdr3_aa: CASSPYTGTGSAANEKLFF; cdr3_nt: TGCGCCAGCAGCCCGTACACCGGGACAGGGAGTGCAGCTAATGAAAAACTGTTTTTT
v_call: TRBV10-3; clone_size: -; j_call: TRBJ1-2; d_call: TRBD1; cdr3_aa: CAIDSGGEGYTF; cdr3_nt: TGTGCCATCGATTCAGGGGGCGAGGGCTACACCTTC
v_call: TRBV7-8; clone_size: -; j_call: TRBJ1-4; d_call: TRBD1; cdr3_aa: CASSPGQGLNEKLFF; cdr3_nt: TGTGCCAGCAGCCCCGGACAGGGATTGAATGAAAAACTGTTTTTT
v_call: TRBV13; clone_size: -; j_call: TRBJ1-4; d_call: TRBD1; cdr3_aa: CASSAGGYEKLFF; cdr3_nt: TGTGCCAGCAGCGCAGGGGGGTATGAAAAACTGTTTTTT
v_call: TRBV13; clone_size: -; j_call: TRBJ2-7; d_call: TRBD2; cdr3_aa: CASSTGTSASGEQYF; cdr3_nt: TGTGCCAGCAGCACTGGGACTAGCGCCTCGGGGGAGCAGTACTTC
v_call: TRBV5-1; clone_size: once; j_call: TRBJ1-3; d_call: TRBD1; cdr3_aa: CASSGTGFGNTIYF; cdr3_nt: TGCGCCAGCAGCGGGACAGGGTTCGGAAACACCATATATTTT
v_call: TRBV7-3; clone_size: -; j_call: TRBJ2-2; d_call: TRBD2; cdr3_aa: CASSEGPSLAGGTGELFF; cdr3_nt: TGTGCCAGCAGCGAAGGCCCCTCGCTAGCGGGGGGCACCGGGGAGCTGTTTTTT
v_call: TRBV2; clone_size: -; j_call: TRBJ2-3; d_call: TRBD1; cdr3_aa: CASAVTGRYTDTQYF; cdr3_nt: TGTGCCAGCGCGGTGACAGGGCGCTACACAGATACGCAGTATTTT
v_call: TRBV18; clone_size: -; j_call: TRBJ2-1; d_call: -; cdr3_aa: CASSPEGWGTSYNEQFF; cdr3_nt: TGTGCCAGCTCACCAGAGGGGTGGGGGACTTCCTACAATGAGCAGTTCTTC
v_call: TRBV4-1; clone_size: -; j_call: TRBJ2-7; d_call: -; cdr3_aa: CASSQDGQLSYEQYF; cdr3_nt: TGCGCCAGCAGCCAAGATGGACAGCTGTCCTACGAGCAGTACTTC
v_call: TRBV18; clone_size: -; j_call: TRBJ2-7; d_call: TRBD1; cdr3_aa: CASSPIRDSYEQYF; cdr3_nt: TGTGCCAGCTCCCCAATCCGGGACAGCTACGAGCAGTACTTC